Listed below are T cell receptor beta chains from one sample, sequenced in a study of shared clonotypes between healthy human individuals. Clones were sequenced by immunoSEQ multiplex PCR, and TCRdb holds only the in-frame ones, with some missing. The sample shows about 1.1 million clones, 70% to 80% of them seen only once. Sequencing was done on a sample of memory CD4+ T cells from PBMCs. Receptor source: a man between 18 and 35 years old in good health. Some clones in this sample may be carry-over from other donors' samples. CDR3s include the opening cysteine and the closing phenylalanine or tryptophan. The order of the fields is clone size, J gene, D gene, V gene, CDR3 DNA, CDR3 protein. A D gene is named only where the DNA matches it firmly. The size entry is marked missing in some rows and otherwise reads once, few, many or a size class.

>NA|TRBJ2-7|NA|TRBV4-3
TGCGCCAGCAGCCAAGAAGGGGGCTACGAGCAGTACTTC
CASSQEGGYEQYF
>NA|TRBJ1-2|TRBD1|TRBV7-2
TGTGCCAGCAGCTTGGGACAGCCTTACTATGGCTACACCTTC
CASSLGQPYYGYTF
>NA|TRBJ2-7|TRBD2|TRBV5-1
TGCGCCAGCAGCGATGCAGGGGGCACTAGCGGGAGGGCCAGTGGCCTATTC
CASSDAGGTSGRASGLF
>NA|TRBJ2-3|TRBD2|TRBV7-3
TGTGCCAGCAGCCCATCTAGCGGGAGCAAAGATACGCAGTATTTT
CASSPSSGSKDTQYF
>NA|TRBJ2-7|NA|TRBV5-1
TGCGCCAGCAGCTTGGGCCATCTACTACAGGGTGAGGAAGGGAGCGAGCAGTACTTC
CASSLGHLLQGEEGSEQYF
>NA|TRBJ1-1|NA|TRBV19
TGTGCCAGTAGTGCCGTCTATGAAGCTTTCTTT
CASSAVYEAFF
>NA|TRBJ2-1|NA|TRBV7-9
TGTGCCAGCAGCCTACCGGGGGTTTGGGAGCAGTTCTTC
CASSLPGVWEQFF
>few|TRBJ2-5|TRBD2|TRBV2
TGTGCCAGCAGTAGCAGCGGGAGGCCTCAAGAGACCCAGTACTTC
CASSSSGRPQETQYF
>NA|TRBJ2-1|TRBD1|TRBV5-1
TGCGCCACGGGACAGGGGGCGCTTACGAATGAGCAGTTCTTC
CATGQGALTNEQFF
>NA|TRBJ2-7|TRBD2|TRBV5-1
TGCGCCAGCAGCTGGGAGGGGAGCCACGAGCAGTACTTC
CASSWEGSHEQYF